One and the same sample provided the 10 T cell receptor beta chains below, sequenced in a study of early T cells in non-severe SARS-CoV-2 infection. One entry per CDR3 protein results from TCRdb running MiXCR on the 5' RACE reads. The data contain 63,000 or so distinct CDR3 sequences, over 9.5% of them singletons. This specimen consisted of whole blood, obtained at baseline. All receptors come from an adult who was a healthcare worker with PCR-confirmed SARS-CoV-2 infection or an uninfected control (not recorded which).

The J gene is TRBJ1-1, the V gene TRBV7-9, with D tentatively TRBD1 (5 bases). The CDR3 is 15 residues long. Germline loops: CDR1 SEHNR, CDR2 FQNEAQ (reference sequence). Trimming left V 1 base short and J 0 bases short, with 9 bases between. CDR3 in amino acids: CASSLVEGVNTEAFF. CDR3 in DNA: TGTGCCAGCAGCTTAGTCGAAGGGGTGAACACTGAAGCTTTCTTT.

This clonotype was observed at least ten times. The chain joins TRBV18 to TRBJ2-5, with 14 bases aligning to TRBD2. The CDR3 loop spans 15 amino acids. V was clipped by 6 bases and J by 7 bases; unmatched bases: 7. The V gene's germline CDR1 is KGHSH and CDR2 LQKENI. CDR3 nucleotides: TGTGCCAGCTCGCCGGGACTAGCGGGAGACGGGACCCAGTACTTC. It translates to CASSPGLAGDGTQYF.

V usage is TRBV7-6 and J usage is TRBJ2-7; D is uncertain. CDR1 is SGHVS, CDR2 FNYEAQ, per germline. V was cut by 4 bases and J by 5 bases, with 9 bases left in between. This CDR3 is 12 amino acids long. CDR3 bases: TGTGCCAGCAGCTCGGATTGGAACGAGCAGTACTTC. Translating it yields CASSSDWNEQYF.

The sample holds a few counts of this clonotype. V usage is TRBV20-1 and J usage is TRBJ2-7; maybe TRBD2 (7 bases). V was cut by 3 bases and J by 6 bases, with 18 bases left in between. Germline V gene sequence: CDR1 DFQATT, CDR2 SNEGSKA (reference sequence). This CDR3 spans 14 amino acids. The DNA of the CDR3 is TGCAGTGCTAGCGGCGGGGGCCGACTCGGCGAGCAGTACTTC. It is translated as CSASGGGRLGEQYF.

This clonotype came up a few times. The chain carries TRBV20-1 and TRBJ1-5, with 11 bases matching TRBD1. The V gene's germline CDR1 is DFQATT and CDR2 SNEGSKA (reference sequence). The CDR3 covers 16 residues. V shed 5 bases and J 5 bases; nucleotides not matched to a gene: 11. The CDR3 is CSAFDRTGGSHQPQHF. The DNA for the CDR3 is TGCAGTGCTTTTGATAGGACAGGGGGCAGCCATCAGCCCCAGCATTTT.

The genes are TRBV19 and TRBJ1-5, with D maybe TRBD1 (5 bases). The CDR3 is made up of 14 amino acids. From germline, CDR1 is LNHDA and CDR2 SQIVND (reference sequence). Trimming removed 4 bases at V and 6 bases at J, with 13 bases between. The CDR3 reads CASSTGHMGQPQHF. In DNA, the CDR3 is TGTGCCAGTAGTACGGGGCACATGGGTCAGCCCCAGCATTTT.

CDR3 residues: CASSLGQPTDTQYF. DNA of the CDR3: TGTGCCAGCAGCTTAGGACAGCCGACAGATACGCAGTATTTT. V gene TRBV7-9 combines with J gene TRBJ2-3; possible D gene TRBD1, 5 bases. The CDR3 covers 14 residues. The V end lost 1 base, the J end lost 3 bases, and 8 bases lay between the germline ends. CDR1 SEHNR and CDR2 FQNEAQ come from the germline V gene (reference sequence).

The chain couples TRBV9 to TRBJ1-5; D not resolved. The germline CDR1 and CDR2 sequences are SGDLS and YYNGEE. The length of the CDR3 is 13 residues. Trimming took off 3 bases at V and 3 bases at J, with 7 bases between the two ends. In DNA form, the CDR3 reads TGTGCCAGCAGCGAGTCCCCCAATCAGCCCCAGCATTTT. This gives the protein CASSESPNQPQHF. The whole variable domain, remainder taken from reference TRBV9 and TRBJ1-5, is DSGVTQTPKHLITATGQRVTLRCSPRSGDLSVYWYQQSLDQGLQFLIQYYNGEERAKGNILERFSAQQFPDLHSELNLSSLELGDSALYFCASSESPNQPQHFGDGTRLSIL.

This sequence joins TRBV5-4 and TRBJ2-5, with 7 bases that match TRBD1. The CDR3 has 15 amino acids. Germline V gene data show CDR1 as SGHNT and CDR2 as YYREEE (reference sequence). J lost 4 bases, V lost 7 bases, and 13 bases had no gene match. CDR3 sequence (DNA): TGTGCCAGCGGTAACAGGGGACGATTAGGAGAGACCCAGTACTTC. Residues: CASGNRGRLGETQYF.

This clonotype came up many times. The chain has TRBV13 and TRBJ2-1; 8 bases align to TRBD1. The CDR3 covers 13 residues. Germline assignment: CDR1 PRHDT and CDR2 FYEKMQ (reference sequence). The J segment lost 10 bases and the V segment lost 4 bases, leaving 6 bases of the junction unmatched. The CDR3 sequence is CASSSTGTGEQFF. In DNA, the CDR3 is TGTGCCAGCAGCTCAACCGGGACAGGAGAGCAGTTCTTC.